The entry that follows covers one TCR beta chain sequence. The target of this receptor is not known. Base quality data are lacking; no much larger clone is found one base away. The data originate from a study of T cell changes during pregnancy in multiple sclerosis (dated by TCRdb to between 2018 and 2021). For the wider study: The study examined how the T cell repertoire changed over the course of pregnancy in women with multiple sclerosis.

V and J lose 5 bases and 0 bases, and a span of 13 bases separates them. CDR1 and CDR2, per the germline V gene, are MDHEN and SYDVKM. The CDR3 goes from the cysteine to the phenylalanine over 15 residues. Solely the CDR3 DNA is kept, with 45 bases framed from the first base. The method behind the library was the immunoSEQ multiplex PCR assay. Here the immuneACCESS table is served through TCRdb, limited to in-frame sequences with V and J called. Missing clones are a known gap in these copies; in checked studies unresolved V genes cover under half, and the rest lacks a known reason. Counted in this sample were approximately 100,000 clones; approximately 94% of them appeared once. The ten largest clonotypes hold roughly 0.9% of the sample.

Sequencing used peripheral blood, obtained before pregnancy. The TCR sequence derives from a female donor with multiple sclerosis, enrolled in a pregnancy study. The sequence joins TRBV28 to TRBJ1-1; no D gene call is confident. In nucleotide form, the sequence is TGTGCCAGCAGTGCCCCAGGAGGGATGAACACTGAAGCTTTCTTT. It encodes CASSAPGGMNTEAFF.